A single sample is the source of the 17 T cell receptor beta chains below, sequenced in a study of blood T cell repertoires in COVID-19. The assay was immunoSEQ multiplex PCR, and TCRdb's table has in-frame clones only and misses some. The sample carries about 300,000 clones, 85% recorded once. Sequencing was done on a sample of PBMCs or T cells enriched from blood (not recorded which). These TCRs come from a woman aged 25 to 39 who had been exposed to COVID-19.

V gene TRBV12-5 combines with J gene TRBJ1-2; D gene ambiguous. Germline CDR1 reads LGHNT; CDR2 reads FRNRAP. V dropped 1 base and J dropped 7 bases, with 16 bases sitting between them. The CDR3 is 15 amino acids. CDR3 nucleotide sequence: TGTGCTAGTGGTTTGGCTCCGGTAGATTCCCGTGGCTACACCTTC. Translation gives CASGLAPVDSRGYTF.

This chain links TRBV18 with TRBJ2-7, with 9 bases identical to TRBD2. CDR3 length equals 15 residues. Germline CDR1 and CDR2: KGHSH and LQKENI. The V gene end was trimmed by 2 bases and the J gene end by 0 bases; junction bases not matched to a gene: 2. CDR3 amino acids: CASSPVSGSSYEQYF. CDR3 DNA: TGTGCCAGCTCACCAGTTAGCGGGAGCTCCTACGAGCAGTACTTC.

The J gene is TRBJ1-1, the V gene TRBV15; a weak D match, TRBD1 (5 bases). The CDR3 consists of 14 residues. Looked up from germline, CDR1 is LNHNV and CDR2 is YYDKDF (reference sequence). Trimming removed 7 bases from V and 2 bases from J, with 14 bases in between. The CDR3 protein is CATTQRGINTEAFF. The CDR3 coding sequence is TGTGCCACCACCCAAAGGGGTATCAACACTGAAGCTTTCTTT.

The chain uses TRBV11-3 and TRBJ2-1; D might be TRBD1 (5 bases). The CDR3 runs 18 residues. CDR1 and CDR2 from the germline V gene are SGHNT and YENEEA. Trimming pared 5 bases from V and 0 bases from J, leaving 20 bases between. The CDR3 coding sequence is TGTGCCAGCAGCGCTACTTTAATAGGGGCGAGCTCCTACAATGAGCAGTTCTTC. The encoded protein is CASSATLIGASSYNEQFF. The full variable domain, with the rest looked up from reference TRBV11-3 and TRBJ2-1, is EAGVVQSPRYKIIEKKQPVAFWCNPISGHNTLYWYLQNLGQGPELLIRYENEEAVDDSQLPKDRFSAERLKGVDSTLKIQPAELGDSAVYLCASSATLIGASSYNEQFFGPGTRLTVL.

The rearrangement uses TRBV5-1 and TRBJ2-7; possible D gene TRBD1, 5 bases. Looked up from germline, CDR1 is SGHRS and CDR2 is YFSETQ. Between the trimmed V and J ends, which lost 4 bases and 7 bases, there was a span of 15 bases. This CDR3 contains 13 residues. CDR3 region: CASSLQVPREQYF. In DNA, the CDR3 is TGCGCCAGCAGCCTACAGGTCCCCCGAGAGCAGTACTTC.

The rearrangement links TRBV10-1 to TRBJ1-6; 8 nucleotides align to TRBD1. The germline V gene has CDR1 WNHNN and CDR2 SYGVQD (reference sequence). The trim removed 6 bases at V and 7 bases at J, leaving 5 bases unmatched. The CDR3 consists of 14 residues. The CDR3 sequence: CASRAGQENSPLHF. CDR3 nucleotides: TGCGCCAGCAGAGCGGGACAGGAGAATTCACCCCTCCACTTT.

This chain uses TRBV27 with TRBJ1-5, with 7 bases lining up with TRBD1. This CDR3 has 16 residues. Trimming at V came to 2 bases and at J to 0 bases, leaving 4 bases not matched to a gene. Per germline, CDR1 MNHEY and CDR2 SMNVEV (reference sequence). CDR3 nucleotides: TGTGCCAGCAGTTTAGATGCAGGGGGTAGCAATCAGCCCCAGCATTTT. It specifies CASSLDAGGSNQPQHF.

CDR3 sequence: CSASRAGGWNTEAFF. In DNA form, the CDR3 reads TGCAGTGCTAGTAGGGCCGGAGGTTGGAACACTGAAGCTTTCTTT. This chain links TRBV20-1 with TRBJ1-1; D gene unclear. Germline V CDR1 and CDR2: DFQATT, SNEGSKA (reference sequence). Trimming removed 3 bases from V and 1 base from J, with 15 bases in between. CDR3 length: 15 amino acids.

This clone showed up just a few times. This chain links TRBV6-2 or TRBV6-3 with TRBJ2-5; TRBD2 agrees at 9 bases. Germline trimming cut 2 bases from V and 10 bases from J; bases unmatched to any gene: 8. CDR1 MNHEY and CDR2 SVGEGT come from the germline V gene. The CDR3 covers 14 residues. The CDR3 DNA reads TGTGCCAGCAGTTACGCGGGGGGGCAGGGAGGCCAGTACTTC. The encoded protein is CASSYAGGQGGQYF.

V is TRBV28 and J is TRBJ1-5; D may be TRBD1 (6 bases). This CDR3 region has 15 residues. The V gene's germline CDR1 is MDHEN and CDR2 SYDVKM. Deletions cut 2 bases from V and 2 bases from J, with 10 bases between. The CDR3 is CASSLTGPGNQPQHF. CDR3 DNA sequence: TGTGCCAGCAGTTTAACAGGGCCAGGCAATCAGCCCCAGCATTTT.

V and J are TRBV4-2 and TRBJ2-5; D remains unclear. From germline, CDR1 is LGHNA and CDR2 YNFKEQ. The CDR3 contains 13 residues. Trimming removed 1 base at V and 5 bases at J, with 8 bases between. CDR3: CASSQGRAETQYF. CDR3 nucleotides: TGTGCCAGCAGCCAAGGCAGAGCGGAGACCCAGTACTTC.

The rearrangement links TRBV7-9 to TRBJ1-3, with 10 nucleotides matching TRBD1. Germline CDR1 SEHNR, CDR2 FQNEAQ (reference sequence). This CDR3 has 17 residues. V gave up 4 bases and J gave up 3 bases; unmatched junction bases: 9. The CDR3 sequence is CASSSSNRDRGGNTIYF. For the CDR3, the DNA is TGTGCCAGCAGCTCATCTAACCGGGACAGGGGTGGAAACACCATATATTTT. Looking up the rest from reference TRBV7-9 and TRBJ1-3 gives the full variable domain: DTGVSQNPRHKITKRGQNVTFRCDPISEHNRLYWYRQTLGQGPEFLTYFQNEAQLEKSRLLSDRFSAERPKGSFSTLEIQRTEQGDSAMYLCASSSSNRDRGGNTIYFGEGSWLTVV.

V is TRBV28 and J is TRBJ2-1, with 11 bases aligning to TRBD2. With V trimmed by 6 bases and J by 5 bases, 3 bases remained unmatched. CDR1 and CDR2 from the germline V gene are MDHEN and SYDVKM. The CDR3 is 14 amino acids. The CDR3 bases are TGTGCCAGCAGGGGACTAGCGGCAAACAATGAGCAGTTCTTC. Its protein product is CASRGLAANNEQFF.

This clone has more than one count but fewer than ten. J is TRBJ2-1 and V is TRBV4-2; the D gene is possibly TRBD1 (6 bases). This CDR3 has 17 amino acids. With 0 bases removed from V and 0 bases from J, the gap between germline ends came to 12 bases. Per the germline V gene, CDR1 is LGHNA and CDR2 is YNFKEQ. The CDR3 nucleotides read TGTGCCAGCAGCCAAGATCTGGACAGTTCCTCCTACAATGAGCAGTTCTTC. This gives the protein CASSQDLDSSSYNEQFF.

The chain recombines TRBV24-1 with TRBJ1-2; the D gene is possibly TRBD1 (6 bases). The CDR3 contains 14 residues. Trimming stripped 3 bases from V and 7 bases from J, with 14 bases between. The germline V gene encodes CDR1 KGHDR and CDR2 SFDVKD. Written as DNA, the CDR3 is TGTGCCACCAGTGATCACCCTGCCAGGGGTGGCTACACCTTC. Translation: CATSDHPARGGYTF.

The chain carries TRBV29-1 and TRBJ1-1, with no clear D. Looked up from germline, CDR1 is SQVTM and CDR2 is ANQGSEA. Trimming removed 6 bases from V and 1 base from J, with 12 bases in between. The CDR3 has 13 residues. CDR3 loop: CSVDSSGNTEAFF. CDR3 coding DNA: TGCAGCGTCGACTCCTCCGGGAACACTGAAGCTTTCTTT.

The chain is built from TRBV29-1 and TRBJ2-2; the match to TRBD1 covers 8 bases. V trimming: 7 bases; J trimming: 8 bases; junction bases outside the gene matches: 6. Germline V lookup: CDR1 SQVTM, CDR2 ANQGSEA. The CDR3 has 12 amino acids. CDR3: CSGWTGKGELFF. The DNA for the CDR3 is TGCAGCGGGTGGACAGGGAAAGGGGAGCTGTTTTTT.